This TCR beta chain derives from a study of T cell responses to AZD1222 COVID-19 vaccine. Study-level findings and limits: Spike-specific TCR breadth and depth were elevated following two AZD1222 doses.

CDR1 and CDR2 from the germline V gene are MNHEY and SMNVEV (reference sequence). This CDR3 is built from 14 residues. V dropped 4 bases and J dropped 3; count of bases not matched to a gene: 2. As concerns this clone: Its target is not known.

Measured with immunoSEQ multiplex PCR; TCRdb has only the in-frame clones, and not every one. The table lists approximately 120,000 clones, less than 90% of them singletons, with around 30% in the top ten. Sequencing used peripheral blood, obtained on day 0 of AZD1222 vaccination. The chain joins TRBV27 to TRBJ2-3; 9 nucleotides match TRBD1. The receptor comes from an adult in good health. The CDR3: CASSWDRATDTQYF. The CDR3 DNA is TGTGCCAGCAGTTGGGACAGGGCAACAGATACGCAGTATTTT.